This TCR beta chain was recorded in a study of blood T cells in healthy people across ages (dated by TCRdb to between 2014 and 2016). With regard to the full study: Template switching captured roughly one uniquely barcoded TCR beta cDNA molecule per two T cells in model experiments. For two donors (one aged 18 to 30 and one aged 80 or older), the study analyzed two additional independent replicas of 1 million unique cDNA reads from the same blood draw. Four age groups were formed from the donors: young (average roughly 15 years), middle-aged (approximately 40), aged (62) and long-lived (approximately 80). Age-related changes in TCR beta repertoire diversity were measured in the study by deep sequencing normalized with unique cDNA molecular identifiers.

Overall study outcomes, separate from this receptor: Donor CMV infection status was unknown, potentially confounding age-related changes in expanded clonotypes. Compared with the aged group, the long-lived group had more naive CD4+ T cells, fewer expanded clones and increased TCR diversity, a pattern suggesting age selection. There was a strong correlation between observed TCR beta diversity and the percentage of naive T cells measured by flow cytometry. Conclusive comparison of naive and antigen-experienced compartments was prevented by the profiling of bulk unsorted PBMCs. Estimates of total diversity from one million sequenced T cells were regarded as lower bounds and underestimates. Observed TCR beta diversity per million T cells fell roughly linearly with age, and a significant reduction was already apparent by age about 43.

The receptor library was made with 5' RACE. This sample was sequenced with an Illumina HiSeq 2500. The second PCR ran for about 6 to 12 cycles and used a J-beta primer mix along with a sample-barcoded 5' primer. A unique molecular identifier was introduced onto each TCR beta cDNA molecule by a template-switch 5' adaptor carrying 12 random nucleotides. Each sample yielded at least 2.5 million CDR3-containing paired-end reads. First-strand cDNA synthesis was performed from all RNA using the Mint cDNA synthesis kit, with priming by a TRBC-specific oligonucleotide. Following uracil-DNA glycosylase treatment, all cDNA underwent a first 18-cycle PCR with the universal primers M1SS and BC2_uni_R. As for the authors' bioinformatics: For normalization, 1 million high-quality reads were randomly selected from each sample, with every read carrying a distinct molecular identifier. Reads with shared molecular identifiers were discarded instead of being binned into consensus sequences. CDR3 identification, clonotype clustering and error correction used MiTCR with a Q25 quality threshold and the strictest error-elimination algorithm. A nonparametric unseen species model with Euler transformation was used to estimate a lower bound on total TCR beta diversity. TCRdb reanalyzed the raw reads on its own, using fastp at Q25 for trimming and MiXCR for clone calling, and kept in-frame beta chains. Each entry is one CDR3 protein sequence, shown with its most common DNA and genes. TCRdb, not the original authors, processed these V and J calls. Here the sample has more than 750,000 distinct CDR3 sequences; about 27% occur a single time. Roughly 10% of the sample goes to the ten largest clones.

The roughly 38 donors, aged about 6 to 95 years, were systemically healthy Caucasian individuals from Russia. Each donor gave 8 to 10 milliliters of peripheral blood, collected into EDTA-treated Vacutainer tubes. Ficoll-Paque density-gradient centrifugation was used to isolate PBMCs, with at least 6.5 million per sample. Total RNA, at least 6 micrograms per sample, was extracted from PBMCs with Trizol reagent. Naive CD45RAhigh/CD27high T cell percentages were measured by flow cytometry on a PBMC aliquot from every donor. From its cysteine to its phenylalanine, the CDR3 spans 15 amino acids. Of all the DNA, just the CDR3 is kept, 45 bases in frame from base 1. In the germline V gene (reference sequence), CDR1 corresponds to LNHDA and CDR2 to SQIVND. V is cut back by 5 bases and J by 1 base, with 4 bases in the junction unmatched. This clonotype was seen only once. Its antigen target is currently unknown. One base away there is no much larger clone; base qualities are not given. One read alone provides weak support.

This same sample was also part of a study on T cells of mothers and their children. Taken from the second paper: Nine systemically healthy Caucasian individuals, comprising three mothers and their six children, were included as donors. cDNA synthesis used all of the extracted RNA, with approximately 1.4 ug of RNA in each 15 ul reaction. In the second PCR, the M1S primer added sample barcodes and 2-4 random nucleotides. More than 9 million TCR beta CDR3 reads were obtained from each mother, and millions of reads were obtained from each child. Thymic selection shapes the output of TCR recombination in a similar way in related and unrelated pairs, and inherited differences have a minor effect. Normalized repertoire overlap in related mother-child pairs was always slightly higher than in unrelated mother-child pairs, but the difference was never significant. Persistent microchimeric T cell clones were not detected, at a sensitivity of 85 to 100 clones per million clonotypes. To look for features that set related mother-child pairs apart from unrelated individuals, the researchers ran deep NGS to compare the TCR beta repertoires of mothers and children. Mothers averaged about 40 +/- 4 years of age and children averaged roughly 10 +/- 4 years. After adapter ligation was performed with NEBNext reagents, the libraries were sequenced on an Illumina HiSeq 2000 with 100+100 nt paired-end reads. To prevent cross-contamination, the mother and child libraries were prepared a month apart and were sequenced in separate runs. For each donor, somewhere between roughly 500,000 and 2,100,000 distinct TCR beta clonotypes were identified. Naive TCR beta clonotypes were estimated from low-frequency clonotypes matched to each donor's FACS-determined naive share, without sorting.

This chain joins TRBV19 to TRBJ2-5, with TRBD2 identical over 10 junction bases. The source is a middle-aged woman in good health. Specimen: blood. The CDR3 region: CASSDSGGIQETQYF. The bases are TGTGCCAGTAGTGATAGCGGGGGGATCCAAGAGACCCAGTACTTC.